A single TCR beta chain is shown here with its context. Its antigen specificity is not known. Base quality data are lacking; no much larger clone is found one base away. The library was built for alpha chains, so this beta chain is an off-target read and its size means little. Library preparation employed 5' RACE. TCRdb lists the instrument as NextSeq 500. In the TCR library protocol, a unique molecular identifier was attached to each TCR cDNA molecule so that PCR and sequencing errors could be corrected. From the authors' description of their analysis: TCR identification, UMI-based error correction and CDR3 extraction were performed with Decombinator tools. TCRs above a frequency of 2 per 1,000, corresponding to the top 1% of the tumor frequency distribution, were defined as expanded. Expanded tumor TCRs statistically deemed absent (corrected P<0.05) from at least one tumor region were classed as regional, and all other expanded tumor TCRs were classed as ubiquitous. Each repertoire was subsampled 100 times to 5,000 TCRs, after which Renyi diversity was computed with the R vegan package. CDR3 similarity networks were constructed using string-kernel similarity of amino acid triplets, with links drawn between CDR3s whose pairwise similarity was above 0.82. TCRdb ran its own pipeline on the public reads, namely fastp trimming at Q25 and MiXCR clone calling, and kept in-frame beta chains. Each entry is one CDR3 protein sequence, shown with its most common DNA and genes. TCRdb, rather than the study authors, made the V and J calls. This sample comprises fewer than 3,000 distinct CDR3 sequences, approximately 49% of them detected only once. Around two thirds of the sample belongs to the ten largest clones.

Taken with the paper, the label for time point translates to: sample taken at primary tumor resection. Samples were obtained from 70 to 85 patients with early-stage, untreated non-small cell lung cancer from the lung TRACERx cohort. Without any cell sorting, TCR sequencing was performed on whole RNA extracted either from tumor and nontumor lung tissue or from cryopreserved PBMC samples. Patients were selected for TCR sequencing only if sufficient RNA was available from at least two tumor regions. A lung pathologist reviewed the tumor and adjacent nontumor lung specimens before the specimens were selected. This sample was taken from a study of spatial heterogeneity in lung cancer (dated by TCRdb to about 2019). About the investigation overall: Beta-chain transcripts were consistently detected in greater numbers than alpha-chain transcripts, which likely reflects a higher abundance of beta-chain transcripts. In the raw uncorrected reads, each unique combination of TCR and UMI appeared more than ten times on average. In non-small cell lung cancer, the study made a quantitative comparison of TCR alpha and beta repertoires among multiple tumor regions, matched nontumor lung and blood. Nonsynonymous mutation counts, determined by whole-exome sequencing of tumor tissue, were related to features of the TCR repertoire. Both alpha and beta chains were TCR-sequenced in samples taken at surgery, namely 220 tumor regions, 62 to 65 matched nontumor lung samples and 55 to 60 PBMC samples. TCR transcript counts in tumor regions correlated strongly with a T cell transcriptional module score from matched bulk RNA-seq. Overall study results and their limits: The count of ubiquitous expanded TCRs correlated with the count of ubiquitous nonsynonymous mutations, and the count of regional expanded TCRs correlated with the count of regional nonsynonymous mutations. Additional single-cell paired TCR alpha and beta sequencing was considered necessary to confirm, at a functional level, the hypothesis that regional TCRs recognize regional mutations. A correlation was observed between the number of expanded intratumoral alpha and beta TCRs and the tumor nonsynonymous mutation count. TCR-seq coverage of tumor T cells was estimated at only around 6.7% for alpha chains and 13% for beta chains.

The cysteine opens and the phenylalanine closes a CDR3 of 14 amino acids. Only the CDR3 portion is preserved as DNA: 42 bases, with reading frame beginning at the first base. V is shortened by 2 bases, J by 0 bases, and the region joining them spans 4 bases. CDR1 MNHEY and CDR2 SVGEGT were looked up in the germline V gene. The V and J segments used are TRBV6-2 or TRBV6-3 and TRBJ2-2; the D gene lacks a confident call. This TCR came from a male donor with early-stage non-small cell lung cancer. The sequencing here drew on lung tumor tissue, taken at surgery. Here the CDR3 is given as CASSYPSNTGELFF. The DNA reads as follows: TGTGCCAGCAGTTACCCCTCGAACACCGGGGAGCTGTTTTTT.